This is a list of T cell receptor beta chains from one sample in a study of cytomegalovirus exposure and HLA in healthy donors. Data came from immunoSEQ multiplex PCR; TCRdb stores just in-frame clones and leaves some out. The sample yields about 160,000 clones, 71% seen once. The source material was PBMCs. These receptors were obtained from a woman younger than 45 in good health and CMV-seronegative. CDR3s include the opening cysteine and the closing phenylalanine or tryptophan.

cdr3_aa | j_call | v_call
CASTPQGFGNQPQHF | TRBJ1-5 | TRBV19
CASRVAGANVLTF | TRBJ2-6 | TRBV7-9
CASSQVVGSVNEQFF | TRBJ2-1 | TRBV14
CAISESAGGVNGYTF | TRBJ1-2 | TRBV10-3
CASSLSVYGYTF | TRBJ1-2 | TRBV5-6
CASTDLGFLGQSDEQYF | TRBJ2-7 | TRBV5-4
CASSVGGGAENTIYF | TRBJ1-3 | TRBV9
CASSLENTVREQFF | TRBJ2-1 | TRBV5-1
CASSLGGDEQFF | TRBJ2-1 | TRBV5-4
CASSRVITGVGSSGANVLTF | TRBJ2-6 | TRBV4-1
CASSLFGGSSYNEQFF | TRBJ2-1 | TRBV7-3
CASSFRQGAYTEAFF | TRBJ1-1 | TRBV7-2
CASSQFRSGGSNQPQHF | TRBJ1-5 | TRBV28
CASSEQGTADTEAFF | TRBJ1-1 | TRBV2
CASSLVQGYQPQHF | TRBJ1-5 | TRBV27
CASSFGDSPLHF | TRBJ1-6 | TRBV27
CASSLSTGVVADTQYF | TRBJ2-3 | TRBV5-1
CASSVTGEANEKLFF | TRBJ1-4 | TRBV9
CSVVGQGGYEQYF | TRBJ2-7 | TRBV29-1
CSVISSRSQQFF | TRBJ2-1 | TRBV29-1
CATSIRLAEQFF | TRBJ2-1 | TRBV15
CASSYSVDSQPQHF | TRBJ1-5 | TRBV6-6
CASSLESNTEAFF | TRBJ1-1 | TRBV7-3
CASSGGVIYNEQFF | TRBJ2-1 | TRBV7-9
CASTPGQGSYNEQFF | TRBJ2-1 | TRBV28
CASSTTTGSEQFF | TRBJ2-1 | TRBV28
CASSTVRQGSDTQYF | TRBJ2-3 | TRBV7-9
CASSDGTTNEKLFF | TRBJ1-4 | TRBV18
CASSLVGSGGAGEQYF | TRBJ2-7 | TRBV7-2
CASSKEATGNTIYF | TRBJ1-3 | TRBV28
CASSPPGHLLAKNIQYF | TRBJ2-4 | TRBV7-2
CASEGSGRPGTGELFF | TRBJ2-2 | TRBV7-9
CASSLDNNLQFF | TRBJ2-1 | TRBV7-6
CASRTLQGGTEAFF | TRBJ1-1 | TRBV5-4
CASTADPTQGVVIMAFF | TRBJ1-1 | TRBV19
CAWRQQEQFF | TRBJ2-1 | TRBV30
CASSPRKSGSPIDTQYF | TRBJ2-3 | TRBV5-4
CAWSVIWRFGAFF | TRBJ1-1 | TRBV30
CASSLGLDNEQFF | TRBJ2-1 | TRBV5-6
CASSIDRGYSEAFF | TRBJ1-1 | TRBV19
CASKPRSGELFF | TRBJ2-2 | TRBV5-4
CASSQDRTGFMGQPQHF | TRBJ1-5 | TRBV4-3
CSLQTGSSYNEQFF | TRBJ2-1 | TRBV29-1
CASSLAGIVGQGAWEQYF | TRBJ2-7 | TRBV13